A selection of T cell receptor beta chains follows, all from one sample in a study of T cell responses to AZD1222 COVID-19 vaccine. Profiled with immunoSEQ multiplex PCR; TCRdb holds only in-frame clones, not every one. The top ten hold roughly 16% of the sample, which has over 45,000 clones, approximately 85% seen once. Sequenced here: peripheral blood, sampled on day 0 of AZD1222 vaccination. These receptors were taken from an adult in good health. The CDR3 runs from the conserved cysteine through the conserved F or W. A D gene is named only where the DNA matches it firmly. Size is omitted from some rows. Given values are once, few, many or a class for expanded clones.

v_gene	d_gene	abundance	j_gene	CDR3aa	CDR3nt
TRBV28	.	once	TRBJ1-5	CASSSRAETGEPQHF	TGTGCCAGCAGTTCCCGGGCCGAAACGGGTGAGCCCCAGCATTTT
TRBV30	.	.	TRBJ1-2	CAWSPNPTGSRGYGYTF	TGTGCCTGGAGCCCAAACCCAACAGGGTCCCGTGGCTATGGCTACACCTTC
TRBV9	TRBD1	.	TRBJ1-6	CASSVGQGVSPLHF	TGTGCCAGCAGCGTGGGCCAGGGGGTTTCACCCCTCCACTTT
TRBV6-5	TRBD1	.	TRBJ1-2	CASRIPTGNYGYTF	TGTGCCAGCAGGATCCCGACAGGGAACTATGGCTACACCTTC
TRBV20-1	.	.	TRBJ1-5	CSASTEDQPQHF	TGCAGTGCTAGTACGGAGGATCAGCCCCAGCATTTT
TRBV27	.	.	TRBJ1-2	CASSLKASSMLGGYTF	TGTGCCAGCAGTTTAAAGGCCTCTTCAATGTTGGGAGGCTACACCTTC
TRBV11-2	TRBD1	.	TRBJ1-3	CASSSLHRGLGNTIYF	TGTGCCAGCAGCTCTCTCCACAGGGGGCTGGGAAACACCATATATTTT
TRBV2	TRBD1	.	TRBJ1-4	CASSPLTGAGEKLFF	TGTGCCAGCAGTCCCCTGACAGGGGCTGGGGAAAAACTGTTTTTT
TRBV2	.	.	TRBJ2-2	CASRLRTRSSMFF	TGTGCCAGCAGACTACGAACTAGATCTTCCATGTTTTTT
TRBV6-5	.	.	TRBJ1-4	CASRTGALTNEKLFF	TGTGCCAGCAGAACGGGAGCCCTCACTAATGAAAAACTGTTTTTT
TRBV18	TRBD1	.	TRBJ1-6	CASFPDRDHSPLHF	TGTGCCAGCTTCCCGGACAGGGATCACTCACCCCTCCACTTT
TRBV19	.	.	TRBJ2-3	CASSMLDSTDTQYF	TGTGCCAGTAGTATGTTAGACAGCACAGATACGCAGTATTTT
TRBV6-6	.	.	TRBJ1-4	CASSSWDGRNEKLFF	TGTGCCAGCAGTTCTTGGGACGGTAGAAATGAAAAACTGTTTTTT
TRBV11-2	.	.	TRBJ1-4	CASSLSGAINEKLFF	TGTGCCAGCAGCTTAAGTGGGGCAATTAATGAAAAACTGTTTTTT